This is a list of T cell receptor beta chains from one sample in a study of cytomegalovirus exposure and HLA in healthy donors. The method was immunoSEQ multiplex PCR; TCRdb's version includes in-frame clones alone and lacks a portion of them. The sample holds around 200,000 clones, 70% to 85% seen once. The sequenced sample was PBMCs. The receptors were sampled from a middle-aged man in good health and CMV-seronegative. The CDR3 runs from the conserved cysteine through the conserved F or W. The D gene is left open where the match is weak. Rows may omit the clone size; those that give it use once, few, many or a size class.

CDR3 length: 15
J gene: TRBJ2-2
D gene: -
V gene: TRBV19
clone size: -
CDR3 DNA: TGTGCCAGTAGTCCCCGGACTTCCTACACCGGGGAGCTGTTTTTT
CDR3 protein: CASSPRTSYTGELFF

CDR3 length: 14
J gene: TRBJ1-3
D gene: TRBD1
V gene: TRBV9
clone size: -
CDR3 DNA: TGTGCCAGCAGCGTAGAGGGGGCGGGAAACACCATATATTTT
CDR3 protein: CASSVEGAGNTIYF

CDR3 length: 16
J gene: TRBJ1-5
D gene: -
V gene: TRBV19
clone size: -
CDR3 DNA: TGTGCCACCCGAGGGGTCCTGACAGGACTGAATCAGCCCCAGCATTTT
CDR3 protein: CATRGVLTGLNQPQHF

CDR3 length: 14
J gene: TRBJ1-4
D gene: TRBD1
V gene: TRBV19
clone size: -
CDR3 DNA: TGTGCCAGCCAGAGACAGGGCCTTAATGAAAAACTGTTTTTT
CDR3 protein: CASQRQGLNEKLFF

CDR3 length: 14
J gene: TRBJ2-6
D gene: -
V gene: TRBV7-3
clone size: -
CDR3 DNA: TGTGCCAGCAGCTCCAATTCTGGGGCCAACGTCCTGACTTTC
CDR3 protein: CASSSNSGANVLTF

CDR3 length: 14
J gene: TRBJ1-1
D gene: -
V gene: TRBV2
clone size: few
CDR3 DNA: TGTGCCAGCAGGGCAGGGGCCCAGGGCACTGAAGCTTTCTTT
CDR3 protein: CASRAGAQGTEAFF

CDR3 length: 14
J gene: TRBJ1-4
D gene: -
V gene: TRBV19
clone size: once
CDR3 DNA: TGTGCCACGGGAGGGGGGAGATTGAGGGAAAAACTGTTTTTT
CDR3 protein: CATGGGRLREKLFF

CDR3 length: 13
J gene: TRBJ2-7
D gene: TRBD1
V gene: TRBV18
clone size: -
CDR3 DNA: TGTGCCAGCTCACAAACAGGGGGCTACGAGCAGTACTTC
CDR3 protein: CASSQTGGYEQYF

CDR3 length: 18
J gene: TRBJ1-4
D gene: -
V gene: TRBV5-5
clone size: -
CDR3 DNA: TGTGCCAGCAGCACCGGGGGGGACCTGAGACCAACTAATGAAAAACTGTTTTTT
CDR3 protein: CASSTGGDLRPTNEKLFF

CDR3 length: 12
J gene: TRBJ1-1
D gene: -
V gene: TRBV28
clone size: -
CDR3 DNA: TGTGCCAGCAGTTTAACTGGGGCGCGGGCTTTCTTT
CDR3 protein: CASSLTGARAFF

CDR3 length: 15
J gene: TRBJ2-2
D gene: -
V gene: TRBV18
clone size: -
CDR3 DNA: TGTGCCAGCTCACTACAAGGAGCGTTATCTGGGGAGCTGTTTTTT
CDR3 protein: CASSLQGALSGELFF

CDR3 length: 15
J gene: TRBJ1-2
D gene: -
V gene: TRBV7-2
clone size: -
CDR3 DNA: TGTGCCAGCAGCTTTAATGAAGGGAGCACCTATGGCTACACCTTC
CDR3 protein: CASSFNEGSTYGYTF